This T cell receptor beta chain was recovered during a study of CD8+ T cells in alopecia areata. Sequencing used cDNA as its template, made by extracting RNA and reverse transcribing it. Generated by immunoSEQ multiplex PCR, the TCRdb table keeps only in-frame clones and is missing some. The sample has about 190,000 clones, 50% to 60% seen once. Findings and caveats of the study: Scalp lesions, especially in alopecia totalis/universalis, had higher clonality than normal scalp. Patients displayed less clarity in TCR sharing than mice, a finding possibly related to HLA.

As for this clone: What it binds is unknown.

Germline V gene lookup returns CDR1 SGDLS and CDR2 YYNGEE. The CDR3 spans 16 residues. Between the trimmed V and J ends, which lost 2 bases and 3 bases, there was a span of 14 bases. As for treatment: oral pan-JAK inhibitor, 5-10 mg twice daily. From alopecia areata patients, lesional scalp punch biopsies and peripheral blood were collected. Material: CD4+ T cells sorted from blood, obtained at week 4, from a patient treated with tofacitinib. This sequence joins TRBV9 and TRBJ2-2; D is possibly TRBD2 (5 bases). The clonotype was recovered from a human donor with alopecia areata. CDR3 loop: CASSVSTGFYTGELFF. As DNA, the CDR3 is TGTGCCAGCAGCGTCAGCACGGGATTTTACACCGGGGAGCTGTTTTTT.